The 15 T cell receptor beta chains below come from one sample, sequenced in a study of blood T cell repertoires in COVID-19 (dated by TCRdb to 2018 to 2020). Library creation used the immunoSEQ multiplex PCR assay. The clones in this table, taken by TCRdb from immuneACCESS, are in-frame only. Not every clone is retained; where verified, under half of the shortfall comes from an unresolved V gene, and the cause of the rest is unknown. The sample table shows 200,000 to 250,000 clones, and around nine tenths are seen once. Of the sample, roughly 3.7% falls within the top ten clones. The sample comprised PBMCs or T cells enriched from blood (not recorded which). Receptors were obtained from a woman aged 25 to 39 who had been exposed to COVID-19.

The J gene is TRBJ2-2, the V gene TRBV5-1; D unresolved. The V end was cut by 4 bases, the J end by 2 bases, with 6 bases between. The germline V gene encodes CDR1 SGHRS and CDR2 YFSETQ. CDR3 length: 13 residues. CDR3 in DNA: TGCGCCAGCAGCGAACTTAACACCGGGGAGCTGTTTTTT. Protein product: CASSELNTGELFF.

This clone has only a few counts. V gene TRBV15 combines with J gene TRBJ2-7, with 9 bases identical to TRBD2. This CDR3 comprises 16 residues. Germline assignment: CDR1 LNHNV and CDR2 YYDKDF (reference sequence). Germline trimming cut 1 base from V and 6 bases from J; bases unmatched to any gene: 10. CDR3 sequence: CATSRGGISGSAEQYF. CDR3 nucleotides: TGTGCCACCAGCAGAGGTGGTATTAGCGGGAGCGCCGAGCAGTACTTC.

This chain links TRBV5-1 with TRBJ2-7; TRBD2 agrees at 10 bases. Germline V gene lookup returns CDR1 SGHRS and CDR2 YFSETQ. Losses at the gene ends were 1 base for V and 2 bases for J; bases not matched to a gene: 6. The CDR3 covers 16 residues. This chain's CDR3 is CASSLSGGGRPYEQYF. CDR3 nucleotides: TGCGCCAGCAGCTTGAGCGGGGGGGGGCGACCCTACGAGCAGTACTTC.

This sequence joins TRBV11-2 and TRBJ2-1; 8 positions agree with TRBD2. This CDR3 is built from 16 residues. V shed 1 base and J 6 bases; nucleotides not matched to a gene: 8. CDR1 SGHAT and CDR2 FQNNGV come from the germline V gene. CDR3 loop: CASSLAGGAISNEQFF. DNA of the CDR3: TGTGCCAGCAGCTTAGCGGGGGGGGCGATATCCAATGAGCAGTTCTTC.

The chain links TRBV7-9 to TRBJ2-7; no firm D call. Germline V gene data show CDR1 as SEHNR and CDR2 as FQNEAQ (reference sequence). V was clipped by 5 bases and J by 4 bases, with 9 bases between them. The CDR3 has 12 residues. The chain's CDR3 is CASSAREYEQYF. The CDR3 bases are TGTGCCAGCAGCGCCCGAGAGTACGAGCAGTACTTC.

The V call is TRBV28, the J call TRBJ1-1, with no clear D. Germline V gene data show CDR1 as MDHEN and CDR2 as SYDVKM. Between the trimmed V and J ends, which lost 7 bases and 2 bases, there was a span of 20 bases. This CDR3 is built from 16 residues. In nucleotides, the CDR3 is TGTGCCAGCACCCTCCGCGGGAGGCAGTTCAACACTGAAGCTTTCTTT. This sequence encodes CASTLRGRQFNTEAFF.

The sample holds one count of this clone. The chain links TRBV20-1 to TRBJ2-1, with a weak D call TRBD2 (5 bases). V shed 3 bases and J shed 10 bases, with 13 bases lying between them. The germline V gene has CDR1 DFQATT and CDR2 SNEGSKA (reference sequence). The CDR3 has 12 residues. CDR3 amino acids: CSASIGGIEQFF. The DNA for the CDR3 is TGCAGTGCTAGTATAGGAGGAATAGAGCAGTTCTTC.

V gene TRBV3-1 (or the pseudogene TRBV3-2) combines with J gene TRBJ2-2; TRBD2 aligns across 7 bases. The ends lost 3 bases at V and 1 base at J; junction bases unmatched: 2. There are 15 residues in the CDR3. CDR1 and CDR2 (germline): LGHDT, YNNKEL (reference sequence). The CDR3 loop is CASSQREWNTGELFF. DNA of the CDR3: TGTGCCAGCAGCCAGCGGGAGTGGAACACCGGGGAGCTGTTTTTT.

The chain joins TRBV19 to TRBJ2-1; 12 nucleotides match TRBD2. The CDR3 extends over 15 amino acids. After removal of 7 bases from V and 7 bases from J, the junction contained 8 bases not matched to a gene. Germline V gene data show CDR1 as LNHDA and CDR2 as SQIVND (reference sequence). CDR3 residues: CASTKLAGGPNEQFF. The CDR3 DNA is TGTGCCAGTACCAAACTAGCGGGAGGACCAAATGAGCAGTTCTTC.

The CDR3 region is CAWGTGMSNSPLHF. For the CDR3, the DNA is TGTGCCTGGGGGACAGGGATGTCCAATTCACCCCTCCACTTT. The genes are TRBV30 and TRBJ1-6, with 9 positions matching TRBD1. The V segment lost 5 bases and the J segment 7 bases; nucleotides outside the gene matches: 6. CDR1 is GTSNPN, CDR2 SVGIG, per germline (reference sequence). The CDR3 length is 14 residues.

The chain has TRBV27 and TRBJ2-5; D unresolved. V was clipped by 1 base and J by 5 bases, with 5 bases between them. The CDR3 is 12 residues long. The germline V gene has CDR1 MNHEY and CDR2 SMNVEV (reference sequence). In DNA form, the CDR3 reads TGTGCCAGCAGTTTATTGGGCGAGACCCAGTACTTC. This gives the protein CASSLLGETQYF.

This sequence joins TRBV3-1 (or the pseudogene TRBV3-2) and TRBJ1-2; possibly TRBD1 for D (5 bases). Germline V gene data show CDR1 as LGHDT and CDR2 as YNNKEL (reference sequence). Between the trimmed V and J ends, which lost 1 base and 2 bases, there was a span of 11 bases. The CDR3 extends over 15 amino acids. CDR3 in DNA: TGTGCCAGCAGCCAAGGAGGCAGGGTGAACTATGGCTACACCTTC. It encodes CASSQGGRVNYGYTF.

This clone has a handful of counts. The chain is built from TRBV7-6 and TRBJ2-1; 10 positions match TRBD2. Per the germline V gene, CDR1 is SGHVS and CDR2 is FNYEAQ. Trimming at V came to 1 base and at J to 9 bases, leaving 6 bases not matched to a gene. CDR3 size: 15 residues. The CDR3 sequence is CASSLGLAGAGEQFF. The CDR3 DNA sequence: TGTGCCAGCAGCTTAGGCCTAGCGGGAGCGGGTGAGCAGTTCTTC.

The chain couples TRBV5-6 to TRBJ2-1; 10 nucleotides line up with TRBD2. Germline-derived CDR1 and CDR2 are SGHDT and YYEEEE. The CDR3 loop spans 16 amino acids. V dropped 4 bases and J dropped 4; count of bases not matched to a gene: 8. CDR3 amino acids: CASSAPFSGRYNEQFF. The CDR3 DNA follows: TGTGCCAGCAGCGCTCCCTTTAGCGGGAGGTACAATGAGCAGTTCTTC.

In DNA, the CDR3 is TGTGCCATCGAACCACAGGGCCCCCGAAACACCATATATTTT. Residues: CAIEPQGPRNTIYF. This chain links TRBV7-9 with TRBJ1-3, with D possibly TRBD1 on 6 matching bases. V dropped 10 bases and J dropped 5 bases, with 18 bases sitting between them. The CDR3 sequence is 14 residues long. CDR1 and CDR2 from the germline V gene are SEHNR and FQNEAQ (reference sequence).